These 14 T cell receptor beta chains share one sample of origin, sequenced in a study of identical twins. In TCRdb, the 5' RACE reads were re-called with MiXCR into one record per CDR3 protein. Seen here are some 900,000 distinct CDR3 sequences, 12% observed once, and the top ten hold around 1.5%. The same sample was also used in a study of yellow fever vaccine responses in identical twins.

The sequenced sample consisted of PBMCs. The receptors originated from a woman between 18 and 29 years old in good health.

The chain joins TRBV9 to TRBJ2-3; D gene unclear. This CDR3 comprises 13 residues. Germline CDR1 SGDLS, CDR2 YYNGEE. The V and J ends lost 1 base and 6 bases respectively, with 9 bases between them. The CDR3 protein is CASSVRFRDTQYF. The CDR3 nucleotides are TGTGCCAGCAGCGTAAGGTTCCGTGATACGCAGTATTTT.

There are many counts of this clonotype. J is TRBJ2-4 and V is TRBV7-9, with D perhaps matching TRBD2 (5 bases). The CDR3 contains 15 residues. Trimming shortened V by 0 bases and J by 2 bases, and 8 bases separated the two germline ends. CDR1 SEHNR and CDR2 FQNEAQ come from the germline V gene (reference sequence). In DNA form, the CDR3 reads TGTGCCAGCAGCTTAGCGGGAGTGTCCAAAAACATTCAGTACTTC. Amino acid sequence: CASSLAGVSKNIQYF.

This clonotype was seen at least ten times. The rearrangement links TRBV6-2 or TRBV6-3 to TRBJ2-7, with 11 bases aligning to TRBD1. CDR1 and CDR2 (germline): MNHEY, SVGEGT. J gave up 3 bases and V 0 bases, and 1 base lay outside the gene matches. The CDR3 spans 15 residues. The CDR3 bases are TGTGCCAGCAGTTACTCCGGGACAGGGGGCTACGAGCAGTACTTC. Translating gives CASSYSGTGGYEQYF.

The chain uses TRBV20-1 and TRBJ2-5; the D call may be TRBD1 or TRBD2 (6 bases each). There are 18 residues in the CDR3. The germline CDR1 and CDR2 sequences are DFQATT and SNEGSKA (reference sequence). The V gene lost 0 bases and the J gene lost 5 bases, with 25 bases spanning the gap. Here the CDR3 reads CSARDQKGDSIRRETQYF. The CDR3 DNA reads TGCAGTGCTAGAGATCAAAAGGGGGACTCTATTCGCCGGGAGACCCAGTACTTC.

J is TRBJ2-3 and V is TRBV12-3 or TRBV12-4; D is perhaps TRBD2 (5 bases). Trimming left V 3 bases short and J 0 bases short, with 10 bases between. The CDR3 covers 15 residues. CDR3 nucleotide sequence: TGTGCCAGCAGTTTCCAGCGGAGGAGCACAGATACGCAGTATTTT. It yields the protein CASSFQRRSTDTQYF.

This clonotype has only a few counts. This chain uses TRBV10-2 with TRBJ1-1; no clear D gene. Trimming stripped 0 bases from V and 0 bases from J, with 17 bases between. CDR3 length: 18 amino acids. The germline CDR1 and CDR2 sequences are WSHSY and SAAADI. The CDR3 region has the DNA TGCGCCAGCAGTGAGTCGAACCCCCTGGCGGCTATGAACACTGAAGCTTTCTTT. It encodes CASSESNPLAAMNTEAFF.

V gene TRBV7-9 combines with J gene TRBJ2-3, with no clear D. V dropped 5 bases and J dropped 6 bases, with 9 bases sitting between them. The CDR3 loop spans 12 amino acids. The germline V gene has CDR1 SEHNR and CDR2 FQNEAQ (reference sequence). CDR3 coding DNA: TGTGCCAGCAGCCGAAGCAGGGATACGCAGTATTTT. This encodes CASSRSRDTQYF.

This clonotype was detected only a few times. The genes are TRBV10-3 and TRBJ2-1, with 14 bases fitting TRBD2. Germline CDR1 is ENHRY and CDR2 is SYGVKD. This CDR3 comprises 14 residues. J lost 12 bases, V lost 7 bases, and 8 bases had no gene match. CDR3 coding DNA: TGTGCCATCACCAACGGGACTAGCGGGAGACGGCAGTTCTTC. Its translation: CAITNGTSGRRQFF.

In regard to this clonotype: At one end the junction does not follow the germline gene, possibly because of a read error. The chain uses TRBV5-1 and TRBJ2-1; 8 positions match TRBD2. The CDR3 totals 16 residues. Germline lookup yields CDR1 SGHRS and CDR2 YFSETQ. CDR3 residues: CASSPSSGSSYNEQFF. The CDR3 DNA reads TGTGCCAGCAGCCCCTCCAGCGGGAGCTCCTACAATGAGCAGTTCTTC.

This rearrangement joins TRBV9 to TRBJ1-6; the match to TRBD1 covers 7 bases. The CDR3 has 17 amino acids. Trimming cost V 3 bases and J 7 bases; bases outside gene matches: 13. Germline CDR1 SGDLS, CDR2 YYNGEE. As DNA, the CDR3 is TGTGCCAGCAGCGCGAGCGGGACAGTGGGGCTGAATTCACCCCTCCACTTT. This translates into CASSASGTVGLNSPLHF.

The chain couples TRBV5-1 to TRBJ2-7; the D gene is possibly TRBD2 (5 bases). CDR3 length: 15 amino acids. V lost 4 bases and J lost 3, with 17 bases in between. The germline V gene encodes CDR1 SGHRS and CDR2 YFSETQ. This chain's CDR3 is CASSTGSQTFYEQYF. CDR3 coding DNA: TGCGCCAGCAGCACGGGATCTCAGACATTCTACGAGCAGTACTTC.

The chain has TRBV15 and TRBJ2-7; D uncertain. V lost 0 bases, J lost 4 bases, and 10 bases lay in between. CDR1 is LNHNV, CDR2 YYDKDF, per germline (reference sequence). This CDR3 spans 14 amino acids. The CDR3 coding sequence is TGTGCCACCAGCAGAGATAACGAGGATTACGAGCAGTACGTC. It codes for CATSRDNEDYEQYV.

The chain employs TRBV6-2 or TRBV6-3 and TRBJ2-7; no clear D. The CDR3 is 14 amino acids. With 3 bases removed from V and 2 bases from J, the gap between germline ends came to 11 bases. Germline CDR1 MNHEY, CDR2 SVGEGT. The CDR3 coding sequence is TGTGCCAGCAGTTATCTGAGTAGTGCCTACGAGCAGTACGTC. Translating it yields CASSYLSSAYEQYV.

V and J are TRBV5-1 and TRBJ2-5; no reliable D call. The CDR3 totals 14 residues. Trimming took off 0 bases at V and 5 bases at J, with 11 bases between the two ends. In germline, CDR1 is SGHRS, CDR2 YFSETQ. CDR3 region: CASSLVSSTETQYF. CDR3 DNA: TGCGCCAGCAGCTTGGTCTCCTCGACGGAGACCCAGTACTTC.